Sequencing of this T cell receptor beta chain was carried out in a study of blood T cell repertoires in COVID-19. Assay: immunoSEQ multiplex PCR; the TCRdb copy retains only in-frame clones and omits some. Seen here are approximately 240,000 clones, about 86% observed once, and the top ten hold about 2.9%. Germline CDR1 KGHSH, CDR2 LQKENI. The CDR3 loop spans 15 amino acids. Between the trimmed V and J ends, which lost 3 bases and 7 bases, there was a span of 16 bases. This clonotype was sampled from a woman in her thirties who had recovered from COVID-19. This chain joins TRBV18 and TRBJ2-1; possibly TRBD2 for D (5 bases). The sequencing sample was made of peripheral blood. The CDR3: CASSPTTKLGNEQFF. CDR3 in DNA: TGTGCCAGCTCACCTACCACGAAACTAGGGAATGAGCAGTTCTTC.